This T cell receptor (beta chain) was observed in a study of OX40 agonist ivuxolimab in advanced cancers. About the research overall: Ivuxolimab was delivered to patients intravenously every 2 weeks at doses spanning 0.01 to 10 mg/kg. Aged roughly 23 to 80 with a mean of roughly 63 years, they were about 80% male.

The CDR3 totals 14 residues. Germline V gene data show CDR1 as WNHNN and CDR2 as SYGVQD (reference sequence). Trimming at V came to 3 bases and at J to 0 bases, leaving 2 bases not matched to a gene. The protocol was immunoSEQ multiplex PCR, while the TCRdb copy is restricted to in-frame clones and leaves out a portion. The sample holds around 40,000 clones; roughly 84% are singletons and the top ten take approximately 16%. This clonotype was sampled from an adult with an advanced solid tumor such as melanoma, head and neck, liver or kidney cancer. The material sequenced was CD4+ or CD8+ T cells sorted from blood, taken in a trial of the OX40 agonist ivuxolimab. The V call is TRBV10-1, the J call TRBJ2-7, with 7 nucleotides matching TRBD1. CDR3 sequence reads: CASSDGQDSYEQYF. The CDR3 nucleotides are TGCGCCAGCAGTGACGGACAGGACTCCTACGAGCAGTACTTC.